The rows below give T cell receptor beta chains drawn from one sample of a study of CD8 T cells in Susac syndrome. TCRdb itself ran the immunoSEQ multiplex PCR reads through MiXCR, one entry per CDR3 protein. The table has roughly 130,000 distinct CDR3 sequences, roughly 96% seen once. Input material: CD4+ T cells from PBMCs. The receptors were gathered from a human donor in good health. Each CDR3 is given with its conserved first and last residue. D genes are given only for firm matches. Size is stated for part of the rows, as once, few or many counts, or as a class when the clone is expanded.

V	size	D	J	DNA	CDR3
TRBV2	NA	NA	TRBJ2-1	TGTGCCAGCACCGGGACCACTAATGAGCAGTTCTTC	CASTGTTNEQFF
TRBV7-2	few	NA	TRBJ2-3	TGTGCCAGCAGCTTAAGATTGAGTACAGATACGCAGTATTTT	CASSLRLSTDTQYF
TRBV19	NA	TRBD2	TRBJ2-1	TGTGCCAGTAGGGGAACCGGGACTAGCATCAATGAGCAGTTCTTC	CASRGTGTSINEQFF
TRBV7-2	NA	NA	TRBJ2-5	TGTGCCAGCAGCTTACAGTCCGGCCCAGAGACCCAGTACTTC	CASSLQSGPETQYF
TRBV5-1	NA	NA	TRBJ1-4	TGCGCCAGCAGCGGGGGAACGACTAATGAAAAACTGTTTTTT	CASSGGTTNEKLFF
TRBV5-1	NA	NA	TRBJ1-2	TGCGCCAGCAGCTTGGGTGGCCCCGCAGGGACATCTAACTATGGCTACACCTTC	CASSLGGPAGTSNYGYTF
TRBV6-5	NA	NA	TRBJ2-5	TGTGCCACCAACAGGGATGAGAAAGAGACCCAGTACTTC	CATNRDEKETQYF
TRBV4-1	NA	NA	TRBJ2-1	TGCGCCAGCAGAGAATCGCTAGCGAGCTACAATGAGCAGTTCTTC	CASRESLASYNEQFF
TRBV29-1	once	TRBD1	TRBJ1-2	TGCAGCGCCCGACAGGGTAACTATGGCTACACCTTC	CSARQGNYGYTF
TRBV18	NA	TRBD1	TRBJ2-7	TGTGCCAGCTCACCGCCGGGACAGCCGAACTACGAGCAGTACTTC	CASSPPGQPNYEQYF
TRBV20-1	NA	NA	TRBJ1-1	TGCAGTGCTAGAGACTCAATGAACACTGAAGCTTTCTTT	CSARDSMNTEAFF
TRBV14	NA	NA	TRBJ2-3	TGTGCCAGCAGCCTCAACAGGAGAACGCAGTATTTT	CASSLNRRTQYF
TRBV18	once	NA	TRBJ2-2	TGTGCCAGCTCACCACGATTGAACACCGGGGAGCTGTTTTTT	CASSPRLNTGELFF